This is a list of T cell receptor beta chains from one sample in a study of T cell responses to AZD1222 COVID-19 vaccine. Method: immunoSEQ multiplex PCR; TCRdb's copy keeps in-frame clones and lacks some. The table lists 150,000 to 200,000 clones, around 92% of them singletons. The specimen comprised peripheral blood, sampled on day 0 of AZD1222 vaccination. The receptors derive from an adult in good health. Each CDR3 is given with its conserved first and last residue. D genes are given only for firm matches.

D gene: .; V gene: TRBV5-1; CDR3 protein: CASSLPGTGYGYTF
D gene: .; V gene: TRBV28; CDR3 protein: CASSPGGGYEQYF
D gene: .; V gene: TRBV27; CDR3 protein: CASGAVSPYGYTF
D gene: .; V gene: TRBV27; CDR3 protein: CASSYGGSQNIQYF
D gene: .; V gene: TRBV11-2; CDR3 protein: CALVGANVLTF
D gene: .; V gene: TRBV29-1; CDR3 protein: CSVEGGGGWTF
D gene: .; V gene: TRBV7-2; CDR3 protein: CASSLVGSNSPLHF
D gene: .; V gene: TRBV5-1; CDR3 protein: CASSLGGTLREQYF
D gene: .; V gene: TRBV6-2/TRBV6-3; CDR3 protein: CASSSPQGWGEAFF
D gene: .; V gene: TRBV7-6; CDR3 protein: CASSLYSGSSSYNEQFF
D gene: .; V gene: TRBV7-9; CDR3 protein: CASSQQPKLSTDTQYF
D gene: .; V gene: TRBV3-1/TRBV3-2; CDR3 protein: CASSHSRGVQPQHF
D gene: .; V gene: TRBV7-9; CDR3 protein: CASSRARGLNEKLFF
D gene: TRBD1; V gene: TRBV20-1; CDR3 protein: CSASGDRHEQYF
D gene: .; V gene: TRBV3-1/TRBV3-2; CDR3 protein: CASSQDLDPRQTQYF
D gene: TRBD1; V gene: TRBV6-6; CDR3 protein: CASLGTGSDSYNEQFF
D gene: .; V gene: TRBV18; CDR3 protein: CASSSPDSYEQYF
D gene: .; V gene: TRBV18; CDR3 protein: CASSPQGNGNQPQHF
D gene: .; V gene: TRBV6-5; CDR3 protein: CASEGNPQGQPQHF
D gene: .; V gene: TRBV5-4; CDR3 protein: CASSLAGGRTDTQYF
D gene: .; V gene: TRBV3-1/TRBV3-2; CDR3 protein: CASSQGRTELAGANVLTF
D gene: .; V gene: TRBV27; CDR3 protein: CASSFSPSHTSYEQYF
D gene: .; V gene: TRBV2; CDR3 protein: CASTQESGGDTQYF
D gene: TRBD1; V gene: TRBV27; CDR3 protein: CASSWTGMNTEAFF
D gene: .; V gene: TRBV6-2/TRBV6-3; CDR3 protein: CASSPRVTEAFF
D gene: .; V gene: TRBV7-2; CDR3 protein: CASSLAEPPYEQYF
D gene: .; V gene: TRBV6-6; CDR3 protein: CASSSSRVWYEQYF
D gene: .; V gene: TRBV20-1; CDR3 protein: CSASIAGAIELPLHF
D gene: .; V gene: TRBV6-1; CDR3 protein: CASSEGPQHF
D gene: .; V gene: TRBV7-3; CDR3 protein: CASSPLNYNSPLHF
D gene: TRBD2; V gene: TRBV7-2; CDR3 protein: CASSLASGGQYEQYF
D gene: .; V gene: TRBV29-1; CDR3 protein: CSVVQVNTEAFF
D gene: .; V gene: TRBV2; CDR3 protein: CASSASTDTQYF
D gene: .; V gene: TRBV19; CDR3 protein: CASSPEQGYYGYTF
D gene: .; V gene: TRBV7-8; CDR3 protein: CASSRGRNNEKLFF
D gene: .; V gene: TRBV7-2; CDR3 protein: CASSFYGGSGNTIYF
D gene: .; V gene: TRBV2; CDR3 protein: CASSEPTFF
D gene: TRBD1; V gene: TRBV9; CDR3 protein: CASSVGGTGEVGNTIYF
D gene: .; V gene: TRBV7-9; CDR3 protein: CASSSSRHRDVRNSGELFF
D gene: .; V gene: TRBV9; CDR3 protein: CASSLSSYNEQFF
D gene: .; V gene: TRBV5-1; CDR3 protein: CASSSDINYGYTF
D gene: TRBD2; V gene: TRBV7-6; CDR3 protein: CASSPSPGTSIADTQYF
D gene: .; V gene: TRBV13; CDR3 protein: CASSLGFLSAFSGNTIYF
D gene: .; V gene: TRBV19; CDR3 protein: CASSIGDSPLHF